The present T cell receptor (beta chain) was sequenced within a study of CD8 T cells in Susac syndrome (dated by TCRdb to about 2019). With respect to the entire study: Of the Susac syndrome patients who were sequenced, roughly 6 had clinically active disease and eight or nine were in clinical remission. Susac syndrome patients were therapy-naive, on corticosteroids (some also receiving IVIg), or on IVIg alone at blood withdrawal. Whether CD8+ T cell activation and differentiation in Susac syndrome was antigen driven was tested using repertoire sequencing.

Peripheral blood CD8+ and CD4+ T cells from healthy donors, Susac syndrome patients and multiple sclerosis patients were profiled using high-throughput TCR beta sequencing. The Susac syndrome patients fulfilled recently defined diagnostic criteria for either definite or probable disease. Bulk CD8+ and CD4+ T cells were purified magnetically by negative isolation, whereas CD8+ TEMRA cells were enriched by FACS. Blood was collected in EDTA tubes and processed within 24 hours, with PBMCs isolated through density gradient centrifugation. PBMCs intended for TCR sequencing were cryopreserved in liquid nitrogen and were subsequently thawed in a 37 degrees C water bath. Purity of sorted or isolated CD4+, CD8+ and CD8+ TEMRA cells was at least 90%. The investigation overall reported the following: In patients with Susac syndrome, the CD4+ T cell repertoire showed no detectable clonal expansion. The number of individuals in the TCR sequencing and HLA analysis was acknowledged as relatively small.

In the germline V gene, CDR1 corresponds to LGHNA and CDR2 to YNFKEQ. The CDR3 numbers 13 residues from cysteine through phenylalanine. Only CDR3 DNA is held: 39 bases, read in frame from base 1. V is shortened by 6 bases, J by 5 bases, and the region joining them spans 12 bases. RNA was extracted using the RNeasy kit, and roughly 0.45 to 1 microgram was reverse transcribed with random hexamers. The immunoSEQ multiplex PCR assay, which covers 54 Vbeta and 13 Jbeta segments, was used to amplify TCR beta CDR3 regions. PCR amplification bias was corrected by using a synthetic template baseline for primer optimization and computational correction. The original methods were these. Reads were assigned to V, D and J genes according to IMGT and analyzed in immunoSEQ Analyzer, with only productive sequences retained. To calculate clonality, Shannon entropy was normalized by log2 of the number of productive unique sequences and then subtracted from one. Public and private clones were assessed among the 100 most prevalent clones of each patient and control. Susac-specific clones were defined as absent from healthy and MS cohorts, about 1,000 published viral clones and other ImmuneACCESS disease sequences. The public reads were reanalyzed by TCRdb: fastp trimming at Q25, MiXCR alignment, in-frame beta chains only. Rows with one shared CDR3 protein collapse into an entry with the most common genes and DNA. TCRdb, rather than the study authors, made the V and J calls. In all, the sample holds 130,000 or so distinct CDR3 sequences, and just over 95% of those were seen once. The top ten hold less than 0.15% of the sample.

Concerning this clonotype: Its target antigen remains unknown. The input lacks base qualities; no much larger clone sits a single base away.

The rearrangement combines TRBV4-2 with TRBJ2-3; a tentative D match to TRBD2 spans 5 bases. This clonotype was sampled from a human donor with Susac syndrome. The sequencing input was CD4+ T cells from PBMCs. The base sequence is TGTGCCAGCAGTCATAATACTAGAGATACGCAGTATTTT. Protein translation: CASSHNTRDTQYF.